This entry is about one T cell receptor beta chain. This clonotype turned up a few times. It lacks a known antigen. No base quality information exists; no much larger clone differs at one position. The data belong to a study of T cells in Graves' hyperthyroidism and ophthalmopathy (dated by TCRdb to between 2017 and 2020). General notes on the study: Peripheral blood was sampled at the time of initial diagnosis, prior to any treatment. After sampling, hyperthyroidism patients received methimazole starting at 30 mg daily, and ophthalmopathy patients received high-dose intravenous methylprednisolone. To identify distinguishing TCR V-J signatures, a discovery cohort of around 100 patients was used, comprising fewer than 45 with Graves' ophthalmopathy and around 57 with stable Graves' hyperthyroidism. Thyroid tissue and blood T-cell repertoires from several Graves' hyperthyroidism patients were also compared in the study. According to the paper, TCR Vbeta CDR3 sequencing was carried out on some 130 peripheral blood samples, which came from around 43 ophthalmopathy, roughly 75 hyperthyroidism and about 17 progressor patients. The approximately 100 discovery patients were divided at random into training and test sets in a 7:3 ratio. Whether ophthalmopathy could be predicted prospectively was tested in an independent validation cohort made up of roughly 20 hyperthyroidism patients plus 17 patients who later progressed to ophthalmopathy. On the study overall, not on this receptor specifically: Sample size was not statistically predetermined, and investigators were not blinded to group allocation. In validation, progression to ophthalmopathy was predicted by the model with about 70% sensitivity and approximately 78% specificity, a median of approximately 6.5 months before onset. A 13 V-J signature model separated ophthalmopathy from stable hyperthyroidism, with over 85% sensitivity and roughly 81% specificity in cross-validation and 80%/75% in testing. Most expanded thyroid clonotypes (frequency above 0.001) were also found in blood, which suggests that blood repertoires may mirror thyroid immune responses.

Cut back by 8 bases and 7 bases, the V and J ends lie 20 bases apart. The germline V gene supplies CDR1 MNHNS and CDR2 SASEGT. The CDR3 starts with the cysteine, ends with the phenylalanine, and has 15 residues. Solely the CDR3 DNA is kept, with 45 bases framed from the first base. The TCR beta CDR3 regions were amplified from RNA transcripts. For the first round of RT-PCR on the TCR CDR3, the HTBI primer set was used together with the Qiagen OneStep RT-PCR kit. The libraries were constructed in a second round of multiplex PCR and then size-selected and purified. The libraries were sequenced on an Illumina HiSeq2000 using paired-end 100 bp reads. The study's own analysis went as follows. SOAPnuke was used to process the raw data, with reads discarded if the reads contained adapters or uncalled bases, had a mean Phred below 15, or lacked an exact constant-primer or identifier match. COPE v1.2.5 was used to merge the high-quality paired reads, and each unique nucleotide sequence was defined as a clonotype. MiTCR v1.1 was used to align the clonotypes against IMGT TRBV, TRBD and TRBJ reference segments. Only V-J combinations with frequency above 0.0001, covering approximately 99% of repertoires, were analysed. A TCS score was defined as the ratio between F50 (clonal expansion) and ExV (chaos), using BLOSUM62-based TCRdist between CDR3 peptides within each V-J. Welch's t-statistics and random forest reduced 450 to 600 V-J features to about 12, which were used in a naive Bayes classifier (R e1071). TCRdb handled the public reads itself, with Q25 trimming in fastp and clone calling in MiXCR, and kept productive beta chains. Every CDR3 protein is listed once, alongside the most common genes and DNA of its rows. These V and J calls originate from TCRdb's pipeline instead of the authors' own analysis. For this sample there are roughly 700,000 distinct CDR3 sequences; 15% to 20% appear just once. The ten top clones hold less than 20% of the sample.

Graves' hyperthyroidism was defined as stable when no progression to ophthalmopathy occurred over 18 months of follow-up. Hyperthyroidism patients were aged 18 to 65 years and newly diagnosed, with disease duration of less than 2 months. Exclusion was applied to patients with uncontrolled infections, other autoimmune diseases, pregnancy or lactation. Diagnoses relied on clinical symptoms, serum thyroxine and TRAb, thyroid ultrasound and orbital computed tomography. PBMCs were separated from 10 ml of fresh peripheral blood using Ficoll-Paque density gradient centrifugation. Total RNA was extracted using Trizol reagent, and RNA quality was assessed on an Agilent 2100 Bioanalyzer.

Rearrangement joined TRBV6-1 to TRBJ1-4; no D gene call is confident. This sequence originates from a man aged 50 or older with Graves' hyperthyroidism. The sequencing sample was made of blood. The CDR3 loop reads CASCIRQSWCEKLFF. The DNA sequence follows: TGTGCCAGCTGTATACGCCAAAGTTGGTGTGAAAAACTGTTTTTT.